The next 23 T cell receptor beta chains were all read from a single sample in a study of T cells after yellow fever vaccination. TCRdb passed the 5' RACE reads through MiXCR, listing each CDR3 protein once. This sample yields 300,000 to 400,000 distinct CDR3 sequences, of which approximately 4.2% are seen a single time; less than 25% belongs to the top ten. The sample here was PBMCs, taken 5 days after the yellow fever booster vaccination. The receptors were sampled from a man between 18 and 35 years old who received the YFV17D yellow fever vaccine.

The table lists this clonotype with many counts. The gene calls are TRBV5-1 and TRBJ2-1; 9 bases are shared with TRBD1. The CDR3 length is 16 residues. Germline V gene sequence: CDR1 SGHRS, CDR2 YFSETQ. The V segment lost 0 bases and the J segment 4 bases; nucleotides outside the gene matches: 5. CDR3 region: CASSLEGQGSYNEQFF. CDR3 in DNA: TGCGCCAGCAGCTTGGAGGGACAGGGTTCGTACAATGAGCAGTTCTTC.

This clonotype was counted many times. The chain is built from TRBV5-1 and TRBJ2-2; possible D gene TRBD2, 5 bases. V was trimmed by 2 bases and J by 5 bases, leaving 10 bases between them. The length of the CDR3 is 14 residues. Per germline, CDR1 SGHRS and CDR2 YFSETQ. CDR3 coding DNA: TGCGCCAGCAGCTTTCGAGGGAATACCGGGGAGCTGTTTTTT. This gives the protein CASSFRGNTGELFF.

This clonotype appeared a few times. V and J are TRBV4-1 and TRBJ1-1; D is possibly TRBD1 (5 bases). The CDR3 is 18 amino acids. CDR1 and CDR2 from the germline V gene are MGHRA and YSYEKL. The V gene lost 0 bases and the J gene lost 7 bases, with 24 bases spanning the gap. CDR3 nucleotides: TGCGCCAGCAGCCAAGATCGGCAGTGGGGCGTGGCCGCCTATGAAGCTTTCTTT. Translating gives CASSQDRQWGVAAYEAFF.

The V call is TRBV9, the J call TRBJ1-5; D is ambiguous. Germline CDR1 is SGDLS and CDR2 is YYNGEE. The V end was cut by 4 bases, the J end by 6 bases, with 8 bases between. The CDR3 is made up of 12 amino acids. CDR3 residues: CASSKSLQPQHF. CDR3 DNA sequence: TGTGCCAGCAGCAAGTCTCTTCAGCCCCAGCATTTT.

This clonotype was recorded a few times. V usage is TRBV6-2 or TRBV6-3 and J usage is TRBJ2-3; TRBD1 aligns across 9 bases. Germline assignment: CDR1 MNHEY and CDR2 SVGEGT. This CDR3 spans 16 amino acids. Germline trimming cut 6 bases from V and 4 bases from J; bases unmatched to any gene: 11. The DNA of the CDR3 is TGTGCCAGCAGAGGGAGGACAGGGGAGACGCCAGATACGCAGTATTTT. As protein: CASRGRTGETPDTQYF.

This clonotype was seen repeatedly, ten times or more. This sequence joins TRBV5-6 and TRBJ2-2; D is unresolved. V was shortened by 2 bases and J by 0 bases, with 20 bases between the two germline ends. CDR3 length: 19 amino acids. Germline values: CDR1 SGHDT, CDR2 YYEEEE. CDR3 sequence reads: CASSFTYAIGPANTGELFF. DNA of the CDR3: TGTGCCAGCAGCTTCACGTACGCTATTGGACCCGCGAACACCGGGGAGCTGTTTTTT.

This clonotype has only a few counts. V usage is TRBV7-6 and J usage is TRBJ2-5; D remains unclear. The ends were cut back, 7 bases at V and 2 bases at J, with 14 bases in the middle. CDR1 SGHVS and CDR2 FNYEAQ come from the germline V gene. There are 14 residues in the CDR3. The CDR3 sequence is CASTKQTEQETQYF. CDR3 coding DNA: TGTGCCAGCACAAAACAAACCGAGCAAGAGACCCAGTACTTC.

This clonotype has just a few counts. This chain links TRBV9 with TRBJ2-3, with 7 bases identical to TRBD2. The germline gives CDR1 SGDLS, CDR2 YYNGEE. Trimming cost V 4 bases and J 1 base; bases outside gene matches: 9. CDR3 length: 16 residues. The DNA of the CDR3 is TGTGCCAGCAGCCCCCCTACGGGGGGTGGCACAGATACGCAGTATTTT. Translated: CASSPPTGGGTDTQYF.

This clonotype was counted at least ten times. The chain has TRBV7-9 and TRBJ2-1; D assignment may be TRBD1 or TRBD2 (5 bases each). This CDR3 spans 16 amino acids. V was pared by 4 bases and J by 2 bases, with 15 bases between. Germline CDR1 is SEHNR and CDR2 is FQNEAQ (reference sequence). This CDR3 is CASSSPSEGPYNEQFF. The CDR3 coding sequence is TGTGCCAGCAGCTCCCCTTCCGAGGGGCCCTACAATGAGCAGTTCTTC. Based on the CDR3 plus reference TRBV7-9 and TRBJ2-1, the full variable domain is DTGVSQNPRHKITKRGQNVTFRCDPISEHNRLYWYRQTLGQGPEFLTYFQNEAQLEKSRLLSDRFSAERPKGSFSTLEIQRTEQGDSAMYLCASSSPSEGPYNEQFFGPGTRLTVL.

This clonotype has only a few counts. The V gene is TRBV3-1, the J gene TRBJ2-5, with D uncertain. The CDR3 has 12 residues. Trimming took off 2 bases at V and 5 bases at J, with 6 bases between the two ends. The germline V gene encodes CDR1 LGHDT and CDR2 YNNKEL (reference sequence). The CDR3 DNA follows: TGTGCCAGCAGCCAAATGATGGAGACCCAGTACTTC. Encoded protein: CASSQMMETQYF.

This clonotype was picked up many times. V usage is TRBV7-9 and J usage is TRBJ2-7; D possibly uses TRBD1 or TRBD2 (5 bases each). CDR3 length equals 13 residues. Germline V gives CDR1 SEHNR, CDR2 FQNEAQ (reference sequence). V was clipped by 6 bases and J by 3 bases, with 12 bases between them. CDR3 region: CASSPLGGYEQYF. The CDR3 DNA reads TGTGCCAGCAGTCCCCTTGGGGGCTACGAGCAGTACTTC.

This clonotype appeared many times. The chain combines TRBV7-2 with TRBJ1-1; D possibly corresponds to TRBD1 (5 bases). V lost 3 bases and J lost 11, with 13 bases in between. Germline CDR1 and CDR2: SGHTA and FQGNSA. CDR3 length equals 12 residues. DNA for the CDR3: TGTGCCAGCAGCTTGGACGGGGCAGGGGCTTTCTTT. Translating gives CASSLDGAGAFF. Using reference TRBV7-2 and TRBJ1-1 for the parts outside the CDR3, the full variable domain is GAGVSQSPSNKVTEKGKDVELRCDPISGHTALYWYRQSLGQGLEFLIYFQGNSAPDKSGLPSDRFSAERTGGSVSTLTIQRTQQEDSAVYLCASSLDGAGAFFGQGTRLTVV.

This rearrangement joins TRBV4-1 to TRBJ2-7; D may be TRBD1 (6 bases). V lost 1 base, J lost 6 bases, and 10 bases lay in between. The CDR3 runs to 13 residues. Germline lookup yields CDR1 MGHRA and CDR2 YSYEKL. In DNA form, the CDR3 reads TGCGCCAGCAGCCAAGTTGTAGGGGGCGAGCAGTACGTC. Encoded protein: CASSQVVGGEQYV.

This clonotype was detected many times. The chain is built from TRBV6-6 and TRBJ2-7, with TRBD1 matching 8 bases. Trimming cost V 7 bases and J 0 bases; bases outside gene matches: 8. The CDR3 totals 15 residues. Germline V gene data show CDR1 as MNHNY and CDR2 as SVGAGI (reference sequence). The CDR3 DNA reads as TGTGCCAGCACCGACCAGGGGGCATACTCCTACGAGCAGTACTTC. Protein: CASTDQGAYSYEQYF.

A few counts support this clonotype. The chain combines TRBV3-1 with TRBJ1-1; TRBD1 might be the D (5 bases). V was shortened by 0 bases and J by 4 bases, with 18 bases between the two germline ends. Germline loops: CDR1 LGHDT, CDR2 YNNKEL (reference sequence). There are 17 residues in the CDR3. The DNA of the CDR3 is TGTGCCAGCAGCCAAGACTCCAGGGTGGGAGTGGGCACTGAAGCTTTCTTT. It specifies CASSQDSRVGVGTEAFF.

This clonotype has a handful of counts. The CDR3 region is CASSQVVVRSGGSDTQYF. DNA for the CDR3: TGCGCCAGCAGCCAAGTAGTCGTTAGGAGCGGGGGATCAGATACGCAGTATTTT. V gene TRBV4-3 combines with J gene TRBJ2-3, with 8 nucleotides matching TRBD2. This CDR3 is built from 18 residues. Germline-derived CDR1 and CDR2 are LGHNA and YSLEER. The V gene end was trimmed by 1 base and the J gene end by 4 bases; junction bases not matched to a gene: 13.

This clonotype was picked up a small number of times. The chain joins TRBV19 to TRBJ2-3; D unclear. Germline lookup yields CDR1 LNHDA and CDR2 SQIVND (reference sequence). This CDR3 is 12 amino acids long. The germline V and J ends were trimmed by 4 bases and 5 bases, with 7 bases remaining between them. The CDR3 loop reads CASSRRRDTQYF. CDR3 nucleotide sequence: TGTGCCAGTAGTAGGCGACGAGATACGCAGTATTTT.

This clonotype was detected a few times. The chain uses TRBV5-6 and TRBJ2-3, with 7 bases lining up with TRBD1. Germline V lookup: CDR1 SGHDT, CDR2 YYEEEE. The CDR3 has 15 residues. V gave up 7 bases and J gave up 5 bases; unmatched junction bases: 13. CDR3 protein: CASGRGRGRGDTQYF. The DNA for the CDR3 is TGTGCCAGCGGCCGGGGAAGGGGGCGAGGAGATACGCAGTATTTT.

This clonotype was detected only a few times. The chain links TRBV18 to TRBJ2-1; TRBD1 agrees at 7 bases. Germline loops: CDR1 KGHSH, CDR2 LQKENI. The J segment lost 2 bases and the V segment lost 5 bases, leaving 6 bases of the junction unmatched. This CDR3 comprises 15 residues. The DNA for the CDR3 is TGTGCCAGCTCAAGGGTGCAGGGGGCCTACAATGAGCAGTTCTTC. Amino acids: CASSRVQGAYNEQFF.

Ten or more counts support this clonotype. The genes are TRBV6-5 and TRBJ2-3; possible D gene TRBD1, 5 bases. Germline values: CDR1 MNHEY, CDR2 SVGAGI. CDR3 length equals 17 residues. V was pared by 3 bases and J by 1 base, with 17 bases between. The CDR3 DNA reads as TGTGCCAGCAGTTATGCAAACCCTCAGGGTCGCACAGATACGCAGTATTTT. Translated, it gives CASSYANPQGRTDTQYF.

This clonotype was recorded a few times. The DNA of the CDR3 is TGTGCCAGCAGCTTGGCGGGTGCGGGGAGTACGCAGTATTTT. Encoded protein: CASSLAGAGSTQYF. This chain connects TRBV5-6 to TRBJ2-3, with D perhaps matching TRBD2 (6 bases). The CDR3 is 14 residues long. Per the germline V gene, CDR1 is SGHDT and CDR2 is YYEEEE. V was cut by 0 bases and J by 8 bases, with 13 bases left in between.

This clonotype was counted only a few times. The rearrangement links TRBV18 to TRBJ1-2; TRBD1 matches at 8 bases. V trimming: 6 bases; J trimming: 6 bases; junction bases outside the gene matches: 12. The CDR3 loop spans 15 amino acids. Germline CDR1 and CDR2: KGHSH and LQKENI. The CDR3 nucleotides read TGTGCCAGCTCGCCCAACAGGGGGAACTTAGATGGCTACACCTTC. Translation: CASSPNRGNLDGYTF.

In this sample, this clonotype turned up a few times. The chain carries TRBV3-1 and TRBJ1-2; perhaps TRBD1 as D (5 bases). The V and J ends lost 0 bases and 1 base respectively, with 9 bases between them. Looked up from germline, CDR1 is LGHDT and CDR2 is YNNKEL (reference sequence). This CDR3 has 15 amino acids. The CDR3 loop is CASSQDYRINYGYTF. The CDR3 bases are TGTGCCAGCAGCCAAGATTACAGGATTAACTATGGCTACACCTTC.